This T cell receptor beta chain was captured by sequencing in a study of patients and donors after allogeneic stem cell transplantation. Germline CDR1 is MNHEY and CDR2 is SVGAGI. The V segment lost 0 bases and the J segment 8 bases; nucleotides outside the gene matches: 10. The CDR3 covers 16 residues. TCRdb fed the RT-PCR reads into MiXCR, producing one record per CDR3 protein. The sample yields approximately 98,000 distinct CDR3 sequences, about a third seen once. Specimen: blood, either unsorted or a sorted T cell fraction (not recorded which). The V gene is TRBV6-5, the J gene TRBJ1-2; 9 bases map to TRBD1. This receptor was obtained from a human donor who was either an allogeneic HSCT recipient or a stem cell or donor lymphocyte infusion donor (not recorded which). It is not recorded whose cells these are; they may come from a transplant donor. DNA of the CDR3: TGTGCCAGCAGTTACTCCTCCGGGACAGGGACGGAGGGCTACACCTTC. Translated, it gives CASSYSSGTGTEGYTF.